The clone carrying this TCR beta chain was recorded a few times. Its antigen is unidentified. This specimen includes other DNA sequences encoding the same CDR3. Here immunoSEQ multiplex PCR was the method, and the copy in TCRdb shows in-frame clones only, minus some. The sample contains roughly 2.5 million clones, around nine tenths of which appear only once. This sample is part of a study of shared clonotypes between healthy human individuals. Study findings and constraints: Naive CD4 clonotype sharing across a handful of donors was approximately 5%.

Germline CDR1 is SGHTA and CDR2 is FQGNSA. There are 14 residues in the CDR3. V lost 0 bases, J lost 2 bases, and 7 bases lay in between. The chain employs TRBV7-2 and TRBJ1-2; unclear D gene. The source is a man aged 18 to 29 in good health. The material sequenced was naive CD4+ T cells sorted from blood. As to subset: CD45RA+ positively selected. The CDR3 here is CASSLAPGNYGYTF. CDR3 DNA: TGTGCCAGCAGCTTAGCCCCGGGGAACTATGGCTACACCTTC.